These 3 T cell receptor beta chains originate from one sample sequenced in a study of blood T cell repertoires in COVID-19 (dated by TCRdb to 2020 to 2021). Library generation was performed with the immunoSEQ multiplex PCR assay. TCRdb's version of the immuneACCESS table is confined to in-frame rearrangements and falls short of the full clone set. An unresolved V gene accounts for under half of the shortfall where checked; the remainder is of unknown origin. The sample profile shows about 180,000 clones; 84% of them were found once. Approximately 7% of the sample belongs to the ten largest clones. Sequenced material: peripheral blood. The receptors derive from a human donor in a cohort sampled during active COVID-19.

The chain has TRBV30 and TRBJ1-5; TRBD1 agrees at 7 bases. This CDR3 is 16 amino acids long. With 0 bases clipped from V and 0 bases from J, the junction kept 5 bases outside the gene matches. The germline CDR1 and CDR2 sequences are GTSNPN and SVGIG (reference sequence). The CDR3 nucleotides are TGTGCCTGGAGTGTAGGGACAGTCTATAGCAATCAGCCCCAGCATTTT. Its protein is CAWSVGTVYSNQPQHF. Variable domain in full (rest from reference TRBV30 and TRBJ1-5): SQTIHQWPATLVQPVGSPLSLECTVEGTSNPNLYWYRQAAGRGLQLLFYSVGIGQISSEVPQNLSASRPQDRQFILSSKKLLLSDSGFYLCAWSVGTVYSNQPQHFGDGTRLSIL.

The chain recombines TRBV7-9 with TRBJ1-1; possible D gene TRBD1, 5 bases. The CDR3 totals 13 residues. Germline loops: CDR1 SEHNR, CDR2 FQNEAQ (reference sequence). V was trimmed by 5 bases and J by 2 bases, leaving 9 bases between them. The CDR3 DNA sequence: TGTGCCAGCAGCCCCGGGGGTAACACTGAAGCTTTCTTT. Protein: CASSPGGNTEAFF.

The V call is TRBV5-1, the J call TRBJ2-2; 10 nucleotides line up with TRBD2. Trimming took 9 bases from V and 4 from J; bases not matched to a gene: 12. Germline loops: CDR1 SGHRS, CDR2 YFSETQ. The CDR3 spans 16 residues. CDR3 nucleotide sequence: TGCGCCACCACACACCTAGCGGGGGATGGCACCGGGGAGCTGTTTTTT. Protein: CATTHLAGDGTGELFF.